Included here is one T cell receptor beta chain sequence, with context. Antigen unknown. These data belong to a study of T cell repertoires in cytomegalovirus infection. As for the study in general: Indications of both CMV infection and matching HLA type were provided by public TCR beta signatures.

CDR3 length equals 13 residues. Per the germline V gene, CDR1 is DFQATT and CDR2 is SNEGSKA (reference sequence). V was clipped by 5 bases and J by 3 bases, with 13 bases between them. Findings and caveats of the study: Public TCR beta family frequency separated CMV-and-HLA carriers, including in an independent cohort. Dominant in the ex vivo response were TCR beta clonotypes restricted by HLA-C and specific for CMV.

TCRdb reanalysed the reads using MiXCR and keeps one entry per CDR3 protein. Here the sample spans under 850,000 distinct CDR3 sequences, roughly a third being singletons. The TCR comes from a human donor in good health (CMV status not recorded). Some clones in this sample may be carry-over from other donors' samples. The chain combines TRBV20-1 with TRBJ1-1, with unresolved D. Material: PBMCs. In DNA form, the CDR3 reads TGCAGTGCTCTAGACGGCCGGGACACTGAAGCTTTCTTT. It encodes CSALDGRDTEAFF.